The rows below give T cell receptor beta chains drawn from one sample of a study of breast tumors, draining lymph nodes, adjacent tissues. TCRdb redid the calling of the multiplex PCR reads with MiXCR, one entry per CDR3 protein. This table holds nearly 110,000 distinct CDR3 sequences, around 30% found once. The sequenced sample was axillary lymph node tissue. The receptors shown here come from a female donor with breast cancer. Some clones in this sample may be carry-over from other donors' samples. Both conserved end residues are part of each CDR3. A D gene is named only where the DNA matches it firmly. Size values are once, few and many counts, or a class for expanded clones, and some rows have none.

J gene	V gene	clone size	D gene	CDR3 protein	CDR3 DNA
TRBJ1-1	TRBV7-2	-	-	CASSSGTWNTEAFF	TGTGCCAGCAGCTCCGGGACATGGAACACTGAAGCTTTCTTT
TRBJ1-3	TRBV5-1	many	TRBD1	CASRSGTDSGNTIYF	TGCGCCAGCAGGTCCGGGACAGACTCTGGAAACACCATATATTTT
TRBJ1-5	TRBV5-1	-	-	CASSPGTADHPQHF	TGCGCCAGCAGTCCGGGGACGGCGGATCACCCCCAGCATTTT
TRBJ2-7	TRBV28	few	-	CASRVGTQIYEQYF	TGTGCCAGCAGAGTCGGGACTCAAATCTACGAGCAGTACTTC
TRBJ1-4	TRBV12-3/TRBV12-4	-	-	CASSFPDRGLANEKLFF	TGTGCCAGCAGTTTCCCGGACAGAGGTTTAGCTAATGAAAAACTGTTTTTT
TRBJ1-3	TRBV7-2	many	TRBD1	CASTLSWDSSGNTIYF	TGTGCCAGCACCCTAAGCTGGGACAGCTCTGGAAACACCATATATTTT
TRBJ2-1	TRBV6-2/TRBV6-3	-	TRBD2	CASSLLAGSSYNEQFF	TGTGCCAGCAGCCTCTTAGCGGGGAGCTCCTACAATGAGCAGTTCTTC
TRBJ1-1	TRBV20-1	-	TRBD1	CSARRTGDTEAFF	TGCAGTGCTAGAAGGACAGGGGACACTGAAGCTTTCTTT
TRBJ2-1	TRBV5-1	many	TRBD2	CASSLPTSDKYNEQFF	TGCGCCAGCAGCCTCCCCACTAGCGACAAATACAATGAGCAGTTCTTC
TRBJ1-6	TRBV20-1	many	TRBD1	CSAGRDRVNSPLHF	TGCAGTGCCGGCCGGGACAGGGTCAATTCACCCCTCCACTTT
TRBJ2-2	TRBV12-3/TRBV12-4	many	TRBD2	CASSRTSGNTGELFF	TGTGCCAGCAGCCGGACTAGCGGTAACACCGGGGAGCTGTTTTTT
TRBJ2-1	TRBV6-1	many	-	CASSERRQSSYNEQFF	TGTGCCAGCAGTGAAAGGCGGCAGAGCTCCTACAATGAGCAGTTCTTC
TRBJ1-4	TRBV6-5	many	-	CASSHRHMGEKLFF	TGTGCCAGCAGTCACCGCCATATGGGGGAAAAACTGTTTTTT
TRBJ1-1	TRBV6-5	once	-	CASSPPSGRGSSTEAFF	TGTGCCAGCAGTCCGCCCTCTGGTAGGGGGTCGAGCACTGAAGCTTTCTTT
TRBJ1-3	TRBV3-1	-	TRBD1	CASSLGGGAGNTIYF	TGTGCCAGCAGCCTAGGAGGGGGCGCTGGAAACACCATATATTTT
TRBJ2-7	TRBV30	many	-	CAWSAVGHEQYF	TGTGCCTGGAGTGCTGTGGGACACGAGCAGTACTTC
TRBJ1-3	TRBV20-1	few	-	CSARGYFGDTIYF	TGCAGTGCTAGAGGTTATTTTGGGGACACCATATATTTT
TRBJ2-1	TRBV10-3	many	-	CASTEYNEQFF	TGTGCCTCGACAGAGTACAATGAGCAGTTCTTC
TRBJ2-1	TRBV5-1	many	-	CASSLGTNEQFF	TGCGCCAGCAGCTTGGGGACAAATGAGCAGTTCTTC
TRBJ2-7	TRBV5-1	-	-	CASSEGTSYEQYF	TGCGCCAGCAGCGAGGGGACCTCCTACGAGCAGTACTTC
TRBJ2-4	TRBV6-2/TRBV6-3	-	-	CASSYSRGGKNIQYF	TGTGCCAGCAGTTATTCCCGGGGTGGCAAAAACATTCAGTACTTC
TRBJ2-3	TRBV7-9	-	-	CASSFPSKSSTDTQYF	TGTGCCAGCAGCTTTCCCAGCAAGTCTAGCACAGATACGCAGTATTTT
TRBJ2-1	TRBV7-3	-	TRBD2	CASSPGGANEQFF	TGTGCCAGCAGCCCCGGGGGGGCCAATGAGCAGTTCTTC
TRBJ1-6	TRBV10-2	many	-	CASRERDSPLHF	TGCGCCAGCAGGGAAAGAGATTCACCCCTCCACTTT
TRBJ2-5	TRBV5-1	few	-	CASRGAALKDTQYF	TGCGCCAGCAGAGGGGCAGCGCTTAAAGACACCCAGTACTTC
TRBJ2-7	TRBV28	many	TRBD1	CASMGQGIYEQYF	TGTGCCAGCATGGGACAGGGCATTTACGAGCAGTACTTC
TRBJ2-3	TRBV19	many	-	CASSIYRFGTDTQYF	TGTGCCAGTAGTATATACCGGTTTGGCACAGATACGCAGTATTTT
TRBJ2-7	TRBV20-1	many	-	CSALGGGYEQYF	TGCAGTGCTCTAGGGGGGGGGTACGAGCAGTACTTC
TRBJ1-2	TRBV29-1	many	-	CSVEGYTF	TGCAGCGTAGAAGGCTACACCTTC
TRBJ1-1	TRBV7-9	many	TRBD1	CASSSHRGRTEAFF	TGTGCCAGCAGCTCCCACAGGGGAAGGACTGAAGCTTTCTTT
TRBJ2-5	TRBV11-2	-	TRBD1	CASSYQGALRTQYF	TGTGCCAGCAGCTACCAGGGGGCCCTACGGACCCAGTACTTC
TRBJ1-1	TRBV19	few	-	CASSIIGSLNTEAFF	TGTGCCAGTAGTATTATAGGCAGCCTAAACACTGAAGCTTTCTTT
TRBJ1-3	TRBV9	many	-	CASSAHSGNTIYF	TGTGCCAGCAGCGCCCACTCTGGAAACACCATATATTTT
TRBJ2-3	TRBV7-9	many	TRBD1	CASSLFWTGPNTPADTQYF	TGTGCCAGCAGCTTATTCTGGACAGGTCCTAATACCCCCGCAGATACGCAGTATTTT
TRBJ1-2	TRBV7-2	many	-	CASSLAGPTNYGYPF	TGTGCCAGCAGCTTAGCGGGACCTACTAACTATGGCTACCCCTTC
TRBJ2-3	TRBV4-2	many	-	CASSARLGTDTQYF	TGTGCCAGCAGCGCCCGCCTTGGGACAGATACGCAGTATTTT
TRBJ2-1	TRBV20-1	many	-	CSARDPAHEQFF	TGCAGTGCTAGAGACCCTGCGCATGAGCAGTTCTTC
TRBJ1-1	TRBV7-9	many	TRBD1	CASRDSLNTEAFF	TGTGCCAGTAGGGACAGCCTGAACACTGAAGCTTTCTTT
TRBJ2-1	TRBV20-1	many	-	CSASWFRGGSSSYNEQFF	TGCAGTGCTAGTTGGTTTAGAGGTGGATCCAGCTCCTACAATGAGCAGTTCTTC
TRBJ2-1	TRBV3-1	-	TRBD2	CASSQDGLAGPYNGQFF	TGTGCCAGCAGCCAAGACGGCCTAGCGGGTCCCTACAATGGGCAGTTCTTC
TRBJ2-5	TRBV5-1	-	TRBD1	CASSLGQGGETQYF	TGCGCCAGCAGCTTGGGACAGGGTGGGGAGACCCAGTACTTC
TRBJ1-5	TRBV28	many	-	CASISGGRGNQPQHF	TGTGCCAGCATCTCGGGGGGGCGCGGCAATCAGCCCCAGCATTTT
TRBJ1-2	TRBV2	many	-	CASSDFVGRGQSGYTF	TGTGCCAGCAGTGATTTTGTGGGCCGGGGGCAGAGCGGCTACACCTTC
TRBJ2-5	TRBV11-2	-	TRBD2	CASSLDLSAGGQETQYF	TGTGCCAGCAGCTTAGATCTTTCTGCGGGGGGCCAAGAGACCCAGTACTTC
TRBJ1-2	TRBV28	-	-	CASSLRGIYGYTF	TGTGCCAGCAGTTTAAGGGGTATCTATGGCTACACCTTT
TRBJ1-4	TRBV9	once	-	CASSVDEGGYEKLFF	TGTGCCAGCAGCGTAGATGAGGGAGGATATGAAAAACTGTTTTTT